What follows are 5 T cell receptor beta chains derived from one specimen sequenced in a study of CD8 T cells in ankylosing spondylitis. Overall study findings and caveats: Among TCR beta sequences, a motif of several highly homologous variants appeared characteristic of ankylosing spondylitis blood.

Antigens of these TCRs are unknown. TCRdb processed the 5' RACE reads anew with MiXCR; each CDR3 protein has one entry. The sample records 100,000 or so distinct CDR3 sequences, roughly 10% being singletons. Sequenced input: blood, either unsorted or a sorted T cell fraction (not recorded which). The receptors stem from a male donor with ankylosing spondylitis.

This clonotype showed up many times. The gene calls are TRBV29-1 and TRBJ2-1; 13 positions agree with TRBD2. Per the germline V gene, CDR1 is SQVTM and CDR2 is ANQGSEA. The CDR3 length is 16 residues. V gave up 4 bases and J gave up 6 bases; unmatched junction bases: 9. The DNA of the CDR3 is TGCAGCGTTGTACTAGCGGGAGGGCCCATATCCAATGAGCAGTTCTTC. Its translation: CSVVLAGGPISNEQFF.

In its sample, this clonotype was seen many times. The rearrangement joins TRBV20-1 to TRBJ2-1, with a weak D call TRBD2 (5 bases). Trimming took off 2 bases at V and 10 bases at J, with 15 bases between the two ends. The CDR3 runs to 13 residues. CDR1 DFQATT and CDR2 SNEGSKA come from the germline V gene (reference sequence). In DNA, the CDR3 is TGCAGTGCTAGACTGAGAGGGTATATCGAGCAGTTCTTC. It yields the protein CSARLRGYIEQFF.

The chain joins TRBV12-3 or TRBV12-4 to TRBJ2-3; 15 bases agree with TRBD2. Trimming cost V 6 bases and J 0 bases; bases outside gene matches: 10. The CDR3 length is 19 residues. The CDR3 protein is CASSFGLAGGPLSTDTQYF. The CDR3 DNA follows: TGTGCCAGCAGCTTTGGACTAGCGGGAGGGCCGTTGAGCACAGATACGCAGTATTTT.

V is TRBV7-8 and J is TRBJ2-1, with TRBD2 identical over 7 bases. Trimming cost V 4 bases and J 8 bases; bases outside gene matches: 8. The CDR3 spans 14 residues. Germline values: CDR1 SGHVS, CDR2 FQNEAQ. CDR3 sequence: CASSSHLADHEQFF. In DNA, the CDR3 is TGTGCCAGCAGCTCCCACCTAGCGGACCATGAGCAGTTCTTC.

The rearrangement links TRBV11-2 to TRBJ2-3, with no clear D. The germline CDR1 and CDR2 sequences are SGHAT and FQNNGV. The CDR3 sequence is 12 residues long. Trimming removed 8 bases from V and 3 bases from J, with 9 bases in between. The DNA for the CDR3 is TGTGCCAGCGCGATTGGGACAGATACGCAGTATTTT. It translates to CASAIGTDTQYF.